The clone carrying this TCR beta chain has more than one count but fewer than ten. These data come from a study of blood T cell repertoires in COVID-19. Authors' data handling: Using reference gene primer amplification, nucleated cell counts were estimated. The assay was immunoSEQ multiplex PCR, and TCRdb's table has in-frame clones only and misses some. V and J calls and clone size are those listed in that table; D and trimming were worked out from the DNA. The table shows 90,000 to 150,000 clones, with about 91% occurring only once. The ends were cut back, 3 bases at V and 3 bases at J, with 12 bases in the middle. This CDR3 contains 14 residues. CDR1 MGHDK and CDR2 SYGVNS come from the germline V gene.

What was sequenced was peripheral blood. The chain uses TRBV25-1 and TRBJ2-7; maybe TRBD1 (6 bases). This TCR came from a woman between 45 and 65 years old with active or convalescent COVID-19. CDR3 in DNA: TGTGCCAGCAGTGAGACAGGCAGCCGCTACGAGCAGTACTTC. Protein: CASSETGSRYEQYF.